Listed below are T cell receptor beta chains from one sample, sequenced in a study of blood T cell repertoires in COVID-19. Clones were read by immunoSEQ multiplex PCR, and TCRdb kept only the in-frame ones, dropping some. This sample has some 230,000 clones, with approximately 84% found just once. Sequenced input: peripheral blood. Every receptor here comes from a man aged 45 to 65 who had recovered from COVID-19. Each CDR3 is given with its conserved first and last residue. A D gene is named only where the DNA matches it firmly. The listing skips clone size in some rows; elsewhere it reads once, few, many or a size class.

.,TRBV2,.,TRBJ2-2,TGTGCCAGCACTCGGGAGCCGAACACCGGGGAGCTGTTTTTT,CASTREPNTGELFF
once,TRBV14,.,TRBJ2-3,TGTGCCAGCAGCCATGGCAGGGAGGCCACAGATACGCAGTATTTT,CASSHGREATDTQYF
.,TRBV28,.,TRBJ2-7,TGTGCCAGCAGTTTAAGCACGGGAGTAGGGTACGAGCAGTACTTC,CASSLSTGVGYEQYF
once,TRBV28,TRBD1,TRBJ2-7,TGTGCCAGCAGTAATCGTATTAGTGTGGGACAGGGCTACGAGCAGTACTTC,CASSNRISVGQGYEQYF
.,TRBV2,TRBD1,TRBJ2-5,TGTGCCAGCAGGCCGGGACAGGGGACGAAGACCCAGTACTTC,CASRPGQGTKTQYF
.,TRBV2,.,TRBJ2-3,TGTGCCAGCAGTGTAGCTAGCGGCACAGATACGCAGTATTTT,CASSVASGTDTQYF
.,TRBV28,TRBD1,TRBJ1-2,TGTGCCAGCAGTGACCCGGACAGGGGGCATGGCTACACCTTC,CASSDPDRGHGYTF
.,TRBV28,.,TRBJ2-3,TGTGCCAGCAGGGCACGGCAGGGTGCTTTAAGCACAGATACGCAGTATTTT,CASRARQGALSTDTQYF
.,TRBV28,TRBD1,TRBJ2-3,TGTGCCAGCAGTTTACCGACAGGGGTCACAGATACGCAGTATTTT,CASSLPTGVTDTQYF
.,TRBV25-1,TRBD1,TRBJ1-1,TGTGCCAGCAGACAGGGGGCCGGGGTGAACACTGAAGCTTTCTTT,CASRQGAGVNTEAFF
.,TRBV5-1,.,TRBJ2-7,TGCGCCAGCAGCAAACAGGGCGGTTCCTACGAGCAGTACTTC,CASSKQGGSYEQYF
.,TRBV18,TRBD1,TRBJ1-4,TGTGCCAGCTCACCATCCCGACAGGGTTGGGAAAAACTGTTTTTT,CASSPSRQGWEKLFF
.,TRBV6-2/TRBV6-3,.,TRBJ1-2,TGTGCCAGCAGCATCCCTGGACTGCGAGGCTATGGCTACACCTTC,CASSIPGLRGYGYTF
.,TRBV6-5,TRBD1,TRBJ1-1,TGTGCCAGCAAGCTTACAGGGGGACTTGCTGAAGCTTTCTTT,CASKLTGGLAEAFF
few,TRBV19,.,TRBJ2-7,TGTGCCAGTAGTCTACAGATTTCGTACGAGCAGTACTTC,CASSLQISYEQYF
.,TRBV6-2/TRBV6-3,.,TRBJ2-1,TGTGCCAGCAGTTACCACAGGCAGTATTACAATGAGCAGTTCTTC,CASSYHRQYYNEQFF
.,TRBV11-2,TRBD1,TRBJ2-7,TGTGCCAGCAGTCCGGACAGGGGACGCTACGAGCAGTACTTC,CASSPDRGRYEQYF
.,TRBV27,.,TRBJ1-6,TGTGCCAGCAGTTTACAGGGCTCACCCCTCCACTTT,CASSLQGSPLHF
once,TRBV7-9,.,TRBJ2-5,TGTGCCAGCAGCTTAGCTGGCGGTCTCCAAGAGACCCAGTACTTC,CASSLAGGLQETQYF
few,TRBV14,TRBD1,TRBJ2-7,TGTGCCAGCAGACAGACAGGGGATACCTACGAGCAGTACTTC,CASRQTGDTYEQYF
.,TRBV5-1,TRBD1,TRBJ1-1,TGCGCCAGCAGCCCCTGGGGAGGACAGGTATTGCCCGGAGCTGAAGCTTTCTTT,CASSPWGGQVLPGAEAFF
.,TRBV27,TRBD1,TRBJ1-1,TGTGCCAGCAGTTTCTCCTGGACAGGATGGAGCACTGAAGCTTTCTTT,CASSFSWTGWSTEAFF
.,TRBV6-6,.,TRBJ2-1,TGTGCCAGCACAGGATTGTCCTACAATGAGCAGTTCTTC,CASTGLSYNEQFF
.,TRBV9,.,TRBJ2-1,TGTGCCAGCGAACGCCCGGGGGGCGGAGGGGGCTACAATGAGCAGTTCTTC,CASERPGGGGGYNEQFF
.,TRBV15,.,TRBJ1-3,TGTGCCACCAGCAGAGTCGGGGACTCAAGCTCTGGAAACACCATATATTTT,CATSRVGDSSSGNTIYF
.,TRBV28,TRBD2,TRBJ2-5,TGTGCCAGCAGTTTATTTACTAGCGGGAGCGAAGAGACCCAGTACTTC,CASSLFTSGSEETQYF
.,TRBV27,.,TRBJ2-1,TGTGCCAGCAGGACCGGGACTTCTCCCGGCAATGAGCAGTTCTTC,CASRTGTSPGNEQFF
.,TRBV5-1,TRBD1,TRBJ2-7,TGCGCCAGCAGCTTAGGGACAGGGATCGACGAGCAGTACTTC,CASSLGTGIDEQYF
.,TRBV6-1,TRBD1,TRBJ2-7,TGTGCCAGCAGTGAAGCGCTGACAGGGAGCTCCTACGAGCAGTACTTC,CASSEALTGSSYEQYF
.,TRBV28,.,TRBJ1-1,TGTGCCAGCAGTTTATTCCAGGCGGGGGAAGCTTTCTTT,CASSLFQAGEAFF
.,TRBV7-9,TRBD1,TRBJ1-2,TGTGCCAGCAGCTTAGCAGGCCCACAGGGGGCAAGTGGCTACACCTTC,CASSLAGPQGASGYTF
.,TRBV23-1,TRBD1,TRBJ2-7,TGCGCCAGCAGTCGCCGGGACAGGGGTAGGGAAGGGGTCGAGCAGTACTTC,CASSRRDRGREGVEQYF
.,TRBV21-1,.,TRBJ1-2,TGTGCCCAGCCGGGGTGCTACACCTTC,CAQPGCYTF
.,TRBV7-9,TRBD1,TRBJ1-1,TGTGCCAGCAGCTGGGGGGACAGGGGGAACACTGAAGCTTTCTTT,CASSWGDRGNTEAFF
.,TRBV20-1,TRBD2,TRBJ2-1,TGCAGTGCCCGGGGAGGGCTTGAGCAGTTCTTC,CSARGGLEQFF
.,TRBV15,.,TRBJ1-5,TGTGCCACCAGCAGAGATTACGTGGCTAGCAATCAGCCCCAGCATTTT,CATSRDYVASNQPQHF
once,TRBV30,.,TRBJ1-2,TGTGCCTGGACTGTCCCTTACTATGGCTACACCTTC,CAWTVPYYGYTF
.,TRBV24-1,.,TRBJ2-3,TGTGCCACCAGTGTAGATTTCACAGATACGCAGTATTTT,CATSVDFTDTQYF
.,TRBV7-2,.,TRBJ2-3,TGTGCCAGCAGCTTACTTCGGGATACGCAGTATTTT,CASSLLRDTQYF
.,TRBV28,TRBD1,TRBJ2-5,TGTGCCAGCAGTCTTCGGACAGGGTACTGGGAGACCCAGTACTTC,CASSLRTGYWETQYF
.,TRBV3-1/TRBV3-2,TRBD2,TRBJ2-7,TGTGCCAGCAGCCCTCACGGACTAGCGGGAAGCTCCTACGAGCAGTACTTC,CASSPHGLAGSSYEQYF
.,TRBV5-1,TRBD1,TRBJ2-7,TGCGCCAGCAGGCCGGGACAGGGGGCCTACGAGCAGTACTTC,CASRPGQGAYEQYF
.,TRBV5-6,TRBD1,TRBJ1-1,TGTGCCAGCAGCCGAGCCGGGACAGGGTTGAACACTGAAGCTTTCTTT,CASSRAGTGLNTEAFF
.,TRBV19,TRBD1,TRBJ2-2,TGTGCCAGTAGCCCGCCGAAAAGGACAGGGGTCACCGGGGAGCTGTTTTTT,CASSPPKRTGVTGELFF
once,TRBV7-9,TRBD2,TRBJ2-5,TGTGCCAGCAGCTTACCCGGAAAGGGGAGGGTCCAAGAGACCCAGTACTTC,CASSLPGKGRVQETQYF
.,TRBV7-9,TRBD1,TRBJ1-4,TGTGCCAGCAGTTTACTCGTGGCAGGGGGCCTTTCAGACGAAAAACTGTTTTTT,CASSLLVAGGLSDEKLFF
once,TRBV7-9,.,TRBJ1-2,TGTGCCAGCAGCTCCGGGAACTATGGCTACACCTTC,CASSSGNYGYTF
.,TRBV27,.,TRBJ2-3,TGTGCCAGCAGTTTCGTCGGGAGCACAGATACGCAGTATTTT,CASSFVGSTDTQYF
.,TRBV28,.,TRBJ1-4,TGTGCCAGCACCCCGGGGTCGGATGAAAAACTGTTTTTT,CASTPGSDEKLFF
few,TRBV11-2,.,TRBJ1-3,TGTGCCAGCAGCTTCGACAGAGGAAACACCATATATTTT,CASSFDRGNTIYF
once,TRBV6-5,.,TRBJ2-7,TGTGCCAGCAGTTACTCGAGAAGCGGAGACCCACACGAGCAGTACTTC,CASSYSRSGDPHEQYF
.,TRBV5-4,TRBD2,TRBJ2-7,TGTGCCAGCAGCCCTCGACTAGCGGGAGCAGGAGACGAGCAGTACTTC,CASSPRLAGAGDEQYF
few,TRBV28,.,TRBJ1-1,TGTGCCAGCAGGCACGACAGGTTCGCTGAAGCTTTCTTT,CASRHDRFAEAFF
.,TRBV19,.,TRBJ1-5,TGTGCCAGTAGTATAGGGAGGCAGCTCAATCAGCCCCAGCATTTT,CASSIGRQLNQPQHF
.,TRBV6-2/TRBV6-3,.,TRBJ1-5,TGTGCCAGCAGTTTAGACAGAAGCAATCAGCCCCAGCATTTT,CASSLDRSNQPQHF
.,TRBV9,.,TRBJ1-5,TGTGCCAGCAGCGAACAGGGCAGCAATCAGCCCCAGCATTTT,CASSEQGSNQPQHF
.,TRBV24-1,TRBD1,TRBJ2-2,TGTGCCACCAGTGATTGGGGGACAGGGGGAACCGGGGAGCTGTTTTTT,CATSDWGTGGTGELFF